This T cell receptor (beta chain) appears in the sequencing data of a study of shared clonotypes between healthy human individuals. Germline assignment: CDR1 SGHNT and CDR2 YYREEE (reference sequence). This CDR3 has 15 residues. V gave up 3 bases and J gave up 4 bases; unmatched junction bases: 8. Findings and limits, study-wide: Sampling involved blood alone; tissue repertoires likely differ. In contrast to clonotypes shared by all four donors, non-shared clonotypes had lower generation probabilities. Sharing across four donors was seen in 5% to 5.5% of naive CD4 clonotypes.

This table comes from immunoSEQ multiplex PCR, and its TCRdb copy is limited to in-frame clones, with some not included. Here the sample spans approximately 700,000 clones, roughly 72% being singletons. Healthy HIV-negative adults with no recent acute infections or vaccinations were recruited as donors. This clone turned up a few times. Its antigen is as yet unknown. This clonotype was obtained from a woman in her 30s in good health. The V call is TRBV5-4, the J call TRBJ1-2, with 8 nucleotides matching TRBD1. Sequences were obtained from memory CD4+ T cells sorted from blood. Indicated subset: CD45RA-negative fraction. The CDR3 DNA reads as TGTGCCAGCAGCTCGTCCTACAGGGGGAGCTATGGCTACACCTTC. Protein sequence: CASSSSYRGSYGYTF.